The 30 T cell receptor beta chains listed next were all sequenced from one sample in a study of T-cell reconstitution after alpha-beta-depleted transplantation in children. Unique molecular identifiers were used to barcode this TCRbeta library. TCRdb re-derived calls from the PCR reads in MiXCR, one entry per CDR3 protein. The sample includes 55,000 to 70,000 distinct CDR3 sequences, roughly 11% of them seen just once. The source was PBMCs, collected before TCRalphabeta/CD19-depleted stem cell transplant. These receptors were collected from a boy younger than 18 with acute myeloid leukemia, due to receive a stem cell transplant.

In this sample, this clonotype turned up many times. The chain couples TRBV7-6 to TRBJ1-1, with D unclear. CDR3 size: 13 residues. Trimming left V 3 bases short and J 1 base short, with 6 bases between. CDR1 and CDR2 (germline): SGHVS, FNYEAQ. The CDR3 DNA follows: TGTGCCAGCAGCTTGAAGGCGAACACTGAAGCTTTCTTT. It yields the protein CASSLKANTEAFF.

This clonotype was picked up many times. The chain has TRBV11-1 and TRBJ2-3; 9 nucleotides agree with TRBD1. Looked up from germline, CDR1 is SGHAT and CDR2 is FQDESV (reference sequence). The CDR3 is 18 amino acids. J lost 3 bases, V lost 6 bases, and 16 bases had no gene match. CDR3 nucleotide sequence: TGTGCCAGCAGACCTTATCCCCGGCCGGGACAGGGTACAGATACGCAGTATTTT. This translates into CASRPYPRPGQGTDTQYF.

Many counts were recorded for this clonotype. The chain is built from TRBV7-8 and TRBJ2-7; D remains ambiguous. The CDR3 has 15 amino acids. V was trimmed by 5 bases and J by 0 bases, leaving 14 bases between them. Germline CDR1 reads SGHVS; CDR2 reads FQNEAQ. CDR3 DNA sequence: TGTGCCAGCAGCCCCAGTCGGTACAGCTCCTACGAGCAGTACGTC. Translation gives CASSPSRYSSYEQYV.

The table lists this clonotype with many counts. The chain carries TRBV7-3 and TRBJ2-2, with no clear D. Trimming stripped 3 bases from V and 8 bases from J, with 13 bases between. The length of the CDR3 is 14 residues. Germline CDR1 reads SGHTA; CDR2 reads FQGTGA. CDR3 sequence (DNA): TGTGCCAGCAGCTTGCCCGGGCCTGGGGGGGAGCTGTTTTTT. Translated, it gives CASSLPGPGGELFF. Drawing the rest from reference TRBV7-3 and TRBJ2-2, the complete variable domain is GAGVSQTPSNKVTEKGKYVELRCDPISGHTALYWYRQSLGQGPEFLIYFQGTGAADDSGLPNDRFFAVRPEGSVSTLKIQRTERGDSAVYLCASSLPGPGGELFFGEGSRLTVL.

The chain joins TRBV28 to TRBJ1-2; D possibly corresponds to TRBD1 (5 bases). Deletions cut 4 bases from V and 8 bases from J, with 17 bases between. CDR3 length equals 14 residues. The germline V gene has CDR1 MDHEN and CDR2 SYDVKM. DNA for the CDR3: TGTGCCAGCAGTTCCGGGACCTCCGTTTCGGGCTACACCTTC. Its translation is CASSSGTSVSGYTF.

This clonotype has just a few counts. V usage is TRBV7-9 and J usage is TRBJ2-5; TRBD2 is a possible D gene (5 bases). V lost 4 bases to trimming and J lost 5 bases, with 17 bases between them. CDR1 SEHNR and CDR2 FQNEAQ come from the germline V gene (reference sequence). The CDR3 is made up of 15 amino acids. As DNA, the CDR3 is TGTGCCAGCAGCTCCCCCGTGTCGAGGAGGGAGACCCAGTACTTC. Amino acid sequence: CASSSPVSRRETQYF.

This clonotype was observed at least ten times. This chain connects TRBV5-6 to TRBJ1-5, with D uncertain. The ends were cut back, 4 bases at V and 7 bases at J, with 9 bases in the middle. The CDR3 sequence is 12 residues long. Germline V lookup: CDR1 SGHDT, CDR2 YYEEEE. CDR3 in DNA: TGTGCCAGCAGCCGAGTTACCCAGCCCCAGCATTTT. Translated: CASSRVTQPQHF.

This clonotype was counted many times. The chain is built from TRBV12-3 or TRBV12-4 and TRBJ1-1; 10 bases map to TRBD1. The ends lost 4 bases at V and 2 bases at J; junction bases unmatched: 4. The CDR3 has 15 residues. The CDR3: CASSWGQGLNTEAFF. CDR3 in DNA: TGTGCCAGCAGTTGGGGACAGGGGCTTAACACTGAAGCTTTCTTT.

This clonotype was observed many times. This CDR3 is CSVVFVAHEQFF. In nucleotides, the CDR3 is TGCAGTGTTGTTTTTGTGGCCCATGAGCAGTTCTTC. The chain carries TRBV20-1 and TRBJ2-1; D is unresolved. The CDR3 contains 12 residues. Looked up from germline, CDR1 is DFQATT and CDR2 is SNEGSKA (reference sequence). Trimming left V 7 bases short and J 8 bases short, with 15 bases between.

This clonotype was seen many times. The CDR3 DNA reads TGCAGCGGCTCACAGGGGGCGGAAGGGGAGCTGTTTTTT. Its translation: CSGSQGAEGELFF. The V gene is TRBV29-1, the J gene TRBJ2-2, with TRBD1 identical over 9 bases. The germline V gene has CDR1 SQVTM and CDR2 ANQGSEA. CDR3 length: 13 amino acids. V dropped 7 bases and J dropped 8; count of bases not matched to a gene: 8.

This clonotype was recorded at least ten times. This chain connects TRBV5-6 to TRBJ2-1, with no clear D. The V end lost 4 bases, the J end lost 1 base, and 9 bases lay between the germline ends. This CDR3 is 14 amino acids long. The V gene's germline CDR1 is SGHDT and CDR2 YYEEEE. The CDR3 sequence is CASSHKGSYNEQFF. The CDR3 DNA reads TGTGCCAGCAGCCATAAAGGGTCCTACAATGAGCAGTTCTTC.

The CDR3 loop is CSPRNTEAFF. The DNA for the CDR3 is TGCAGCCCTCGGAACACTGAAGCTTTCTTT. The chain recombines TRBV20-1 with TRBJ1-1; no clear D. The length of the CDR3 is 10 residues. The V gene's germline CDR1 is DFQATT and CDR2 SNEGSKA (reference sequence).

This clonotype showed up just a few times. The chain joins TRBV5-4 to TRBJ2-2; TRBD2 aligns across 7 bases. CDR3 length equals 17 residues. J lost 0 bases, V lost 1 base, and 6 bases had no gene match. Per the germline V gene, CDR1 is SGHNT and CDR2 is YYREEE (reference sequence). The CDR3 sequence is CASSLMGGFTNTGELFF. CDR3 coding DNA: TGTGCCAGCAGCTTGATGGGGGGGTTTACGAACACCGGGGAGCTGTTTTTT.

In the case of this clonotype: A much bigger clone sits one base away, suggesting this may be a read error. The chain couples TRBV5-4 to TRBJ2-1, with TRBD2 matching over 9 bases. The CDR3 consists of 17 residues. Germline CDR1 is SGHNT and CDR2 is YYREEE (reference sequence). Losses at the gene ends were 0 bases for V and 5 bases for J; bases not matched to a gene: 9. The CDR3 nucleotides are TGTGCCAGCAGCTTGGGACTAGCGGTAGGTTTAAACAATGAGCAGTTCTTC. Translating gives CASSLGLAVGLNNEQFF.

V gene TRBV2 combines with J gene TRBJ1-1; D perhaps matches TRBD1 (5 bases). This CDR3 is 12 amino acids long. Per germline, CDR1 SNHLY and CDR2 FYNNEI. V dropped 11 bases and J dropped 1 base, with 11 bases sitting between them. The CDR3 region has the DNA TGTGCCTCCGGGGGGAGGAACACTGAAGCTTTCTTT. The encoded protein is CASGGRNTEAFF. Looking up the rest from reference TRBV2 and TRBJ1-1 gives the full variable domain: EPEVTQTPSHQVTQMGQEVILRCVPISNHLYFYWYRQILGQKVEFLVSFYNNEISEKSEIFDDQFSVERPDGSNFTLKIRSTKLEDSAMYFCASGGRNTEAFFGQGTRLTVV.

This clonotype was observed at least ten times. In DNA form, the CDR3 reads TGTGCCAGCAGCACGGACAGGATGAAGCAGTACTTC. This translates into CASSTDRMKQYF. The chain combines TRBV5-6 with TRBJ2-7; 7 positions agree with TRBD1. CDR3 length: 12 amino acids. The V and J ends lost 4 bases and 8 bases, in that order; junction bases with no gene match: 6. In germline, CDR1 is SGHDT, CDR2 YYEEEE.

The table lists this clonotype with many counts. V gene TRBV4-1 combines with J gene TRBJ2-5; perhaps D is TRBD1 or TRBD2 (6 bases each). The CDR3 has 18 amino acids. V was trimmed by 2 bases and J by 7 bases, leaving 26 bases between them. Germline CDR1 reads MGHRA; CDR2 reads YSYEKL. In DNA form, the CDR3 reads TGCGCCAGCAGCCAACCTTCGGCGACAGGACTAAGACGCCTGACCCAGTACTTC. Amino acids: CASSQPSATGLRRLTQYF.

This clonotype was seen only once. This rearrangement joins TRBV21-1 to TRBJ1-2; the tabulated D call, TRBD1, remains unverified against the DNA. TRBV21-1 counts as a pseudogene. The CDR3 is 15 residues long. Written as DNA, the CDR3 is TGTGCCATCGGCTTGGGGCCCCTTGGACAGTATGGCTACACCTTC. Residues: CAIGLGPLGQYGYTF.

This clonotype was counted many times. Written as DNA, the CDR3 is TGTGCCAGCAGTTACCCGCGTGGCGCTAGCGGGGGGGACTACAATGAGCAGTTCTTC. This codes for CASSYPRGASGGDYNEQFF. The chain combines TRBV28 with TRBJ2-1; 12 bases map to TRBD2. Germline assignment: CDR1 MDHEN and CDR2 SYDVKM. CDR3 length: 19 residues. Germline trimming cut 4 bases from V and 3 bases from J; bases unmatched to any gene: 13.

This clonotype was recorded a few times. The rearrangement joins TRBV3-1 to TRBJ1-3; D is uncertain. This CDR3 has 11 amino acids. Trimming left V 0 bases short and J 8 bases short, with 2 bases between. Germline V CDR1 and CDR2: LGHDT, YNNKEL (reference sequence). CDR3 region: CASSQDDTIYF. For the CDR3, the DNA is TGTGCCAGCAGCCAAGATGACACCATATATTTT.

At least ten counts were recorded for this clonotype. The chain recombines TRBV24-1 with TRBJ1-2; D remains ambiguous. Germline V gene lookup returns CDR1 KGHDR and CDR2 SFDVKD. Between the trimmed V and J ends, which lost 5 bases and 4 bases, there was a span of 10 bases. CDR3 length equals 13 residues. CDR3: CATSGVHGYGYTF. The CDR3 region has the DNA TGTGCCACCAGTGGCGTGCACGGCTATGGCTACACCTTC.

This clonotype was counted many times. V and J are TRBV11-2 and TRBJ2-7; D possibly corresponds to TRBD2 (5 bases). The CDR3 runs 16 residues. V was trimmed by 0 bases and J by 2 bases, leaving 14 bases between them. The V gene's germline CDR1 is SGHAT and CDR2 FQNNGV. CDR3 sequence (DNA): TGTGCCAGCAGCTTAGATCCGGCTAGCCCACCCTACGAGCAGTACTTC. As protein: CASSLDPASPPYEQYF.

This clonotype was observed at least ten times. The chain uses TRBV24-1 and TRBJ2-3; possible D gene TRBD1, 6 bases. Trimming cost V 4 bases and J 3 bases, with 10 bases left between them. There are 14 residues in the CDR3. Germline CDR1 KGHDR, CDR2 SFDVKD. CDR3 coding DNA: TGTGCCACCAGTGACCTCAGGGGAACAGATACGCAGTATTTT. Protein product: CATSDLRGTDTQYF.

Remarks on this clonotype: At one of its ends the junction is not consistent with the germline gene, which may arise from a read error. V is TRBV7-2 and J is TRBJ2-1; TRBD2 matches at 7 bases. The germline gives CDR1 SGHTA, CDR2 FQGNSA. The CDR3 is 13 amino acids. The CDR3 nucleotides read TGTGCCAGCAGCCCGGGAGGCTACCATGAGCAGTTCTTC. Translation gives CASSPGGYHEQFF.

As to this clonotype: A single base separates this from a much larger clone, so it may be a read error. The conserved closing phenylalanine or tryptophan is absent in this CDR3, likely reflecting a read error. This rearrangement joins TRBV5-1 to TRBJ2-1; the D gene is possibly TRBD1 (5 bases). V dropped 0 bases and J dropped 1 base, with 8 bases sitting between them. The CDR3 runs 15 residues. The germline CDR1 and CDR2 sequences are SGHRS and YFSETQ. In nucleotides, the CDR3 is TGCGCCAGCAGCTTGGGGGGCAGATCCTACAATGAGCAGTTCCTC. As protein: CASSLGGRSYNEQFL.

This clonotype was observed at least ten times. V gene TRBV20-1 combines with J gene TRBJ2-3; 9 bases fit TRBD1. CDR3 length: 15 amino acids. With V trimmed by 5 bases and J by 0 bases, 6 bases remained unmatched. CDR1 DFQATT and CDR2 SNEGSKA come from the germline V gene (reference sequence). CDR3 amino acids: CSAENRGRSTDTQYF. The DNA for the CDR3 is TGCAGTGCTGAGAACAGGGGGCGAAGCACAGATACGCAGTATTTT.

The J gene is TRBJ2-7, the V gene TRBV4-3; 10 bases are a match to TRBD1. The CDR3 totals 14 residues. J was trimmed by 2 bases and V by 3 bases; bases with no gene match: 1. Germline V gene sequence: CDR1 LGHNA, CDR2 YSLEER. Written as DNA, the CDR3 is TGCGCCAGCAGCCAGGACAGGGGGACCTACGAGCAGTACTTC. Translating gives CASSQDRGTYEQYF.

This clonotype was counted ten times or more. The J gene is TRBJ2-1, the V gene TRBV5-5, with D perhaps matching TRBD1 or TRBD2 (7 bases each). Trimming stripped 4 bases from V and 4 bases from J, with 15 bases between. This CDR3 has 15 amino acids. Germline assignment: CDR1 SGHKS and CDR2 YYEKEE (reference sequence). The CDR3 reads CASSAWQGGYNEQFF. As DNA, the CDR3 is TGTGCCAGCAGCGCCTGGCAGGGGGGGTACAATGAGCAGTTCTTC. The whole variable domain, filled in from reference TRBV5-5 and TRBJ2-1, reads DAGVTQSPTHLIKTRGQQVTLRCSPISGHKSVSWYQQVLGQGPQFIFQYYEKEERGRGNFPDRFSARQFPNYSSELNVNALLLGDSALYLCASSAWQGGYNEQFFGPGTRLTVL.

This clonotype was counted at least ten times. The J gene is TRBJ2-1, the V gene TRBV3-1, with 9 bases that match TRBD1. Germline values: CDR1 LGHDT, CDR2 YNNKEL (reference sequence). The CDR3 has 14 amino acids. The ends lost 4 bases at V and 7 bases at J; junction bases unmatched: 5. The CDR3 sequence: CASSLYRGRNEQFF. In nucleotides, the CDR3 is TGTGCCAGCAGCCTTTACAGGGGGCGGAATGAGCAGTTCTTC.

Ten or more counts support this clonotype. CDR3 sequence: CASTQGGWQPQHF. Written as DNA, the CDR3 is TGTGCCAGCACCCAAGGGGGTTGGCAGCCCCAGCATTTT. The chain has TRBV12-3 or TRBV12-4 and TRBJ1-5; tentatively, D is TRBD1 (6 bases). The CDR3 extends over 13 amino acids. The V end was cut by 7 bases, the J end by 7 bases, with 14 bases between.